The sample holds one count of the clone carrying this T cell receptor beta chain. This record belongs to a study of Ad26.COV2.S vaccination and SARS-CoV-2 variants. Study in general: Ad26.COV2.S arm of COV1001 included the donor. Recipients of Ad26.COV2.S got it intramuscularly, once or twice 56 days apart.

As for treatment: around 19 received Ad26.COV2.S at low or high dose, single or two shots; about 5 received placebo; per-sample allocation not given. Repertoires come from day 63 after the first vaccine or placebo injection. There are 15 residues in the CDR3. The V segment lost 3 bases and the J segment 2 bases; nucleotides outside the gene matches: 6. Germline lookup yields CDR1 LGHDT and CDR2 YNNKEL (reference sequence). Sequencing used immunoSEQ multiplex PCR; TCRdb keeps in-frame clones, though not all of them. This sample has almost 400,000 clones, with about 88% found just once. The sequencing used peripheral blood, collected in a trial of Ad26.COV2.S vaccine versus placebo. The chain has TRBV3-1 (or the pseudogene TRBV3-2) and TRBJ1-2, with 7 bases identical to TRBD1. This TCR came from a person aged 18 to 65 who received the Ad26.COV2.S COVID-19 vaccine or a placebo. CDR3 nucleotides: TGTGCCAGCAGCCAGGCAGGGGGGTTGAACTATGGCTACACCTTC. Amino acids: CASSQAGGLNYGYTF.